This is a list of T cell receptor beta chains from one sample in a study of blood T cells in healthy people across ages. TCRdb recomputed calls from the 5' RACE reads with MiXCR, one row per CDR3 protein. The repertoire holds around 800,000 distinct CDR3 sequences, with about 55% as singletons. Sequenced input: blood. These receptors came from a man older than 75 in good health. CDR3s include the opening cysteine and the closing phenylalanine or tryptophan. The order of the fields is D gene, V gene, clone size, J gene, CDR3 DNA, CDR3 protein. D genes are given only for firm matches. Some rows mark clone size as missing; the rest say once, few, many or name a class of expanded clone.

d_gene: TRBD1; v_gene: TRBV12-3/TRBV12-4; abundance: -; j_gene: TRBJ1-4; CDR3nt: TGTGCCAGCAGGCCCACAGGGGGGACAAAACTGTTTTTT; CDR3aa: CASRPTGGTKLFF
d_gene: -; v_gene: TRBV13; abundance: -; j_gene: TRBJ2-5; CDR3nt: TGTGCCAGCAGCTTAGGTGAAGGAGAGACCCAGTACTTC; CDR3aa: CASSLGEGETQYF
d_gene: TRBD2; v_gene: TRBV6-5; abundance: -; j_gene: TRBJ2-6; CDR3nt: TGTGCCAGCAGCTACTTAACCCAGGGCCTAGCGGGCCTAATCCCTGGGGCCAACGTCCTGACTTTC; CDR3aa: CASSYLTQGLAGLIPGANVLTF
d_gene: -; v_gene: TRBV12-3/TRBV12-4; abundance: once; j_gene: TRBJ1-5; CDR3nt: TGTGCCAGCAGTGCTGGACGGCCCAATCAGCCCCGGCATTTT; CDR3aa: CASSAGRPNQPRHF
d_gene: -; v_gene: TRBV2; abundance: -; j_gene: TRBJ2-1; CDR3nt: TGTGCCAGCAGTCCAGGGACTCACTACGAGCAGTTCTTC; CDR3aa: CASSPGTHYEQFF
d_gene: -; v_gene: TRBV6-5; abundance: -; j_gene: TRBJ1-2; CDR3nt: TGTGCCAGCAGTCCGACGACACGTCCAAATGGCTACACCTTC; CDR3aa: CASSPTTRPNGYTF
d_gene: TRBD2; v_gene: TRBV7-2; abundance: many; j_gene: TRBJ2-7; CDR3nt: TGTGCCAGCAGTCCCAGCACCGGGAGGAGCTCCTACAATGAGCAGTACTTC; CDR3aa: CASSPSTGRSSYNEQYF
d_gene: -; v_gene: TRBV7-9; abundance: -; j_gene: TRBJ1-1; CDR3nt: TGTGCCAGCAGCTTGAGAGGGAGGGAGAACACTGAAGCTTTCTTT; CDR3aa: CASSLRGRENTEAFF
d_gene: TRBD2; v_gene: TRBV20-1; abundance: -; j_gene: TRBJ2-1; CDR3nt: TGCAGTGTGTCAAGCGGGACCTCCTACGAGCAGTTCTTC; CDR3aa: CSVSSGTSYEQFF
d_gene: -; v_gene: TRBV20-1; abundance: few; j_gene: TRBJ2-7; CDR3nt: TGCAGTGCTAGAGACAGTAGCCGATACGAGCAGTACTTC; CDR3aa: CSARDSSRYEQYF
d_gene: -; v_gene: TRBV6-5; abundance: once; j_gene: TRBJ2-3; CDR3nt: TGTGCCAGCAGGACTGCCGGATACGCGTATTTT; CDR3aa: CASRTAGYAYF
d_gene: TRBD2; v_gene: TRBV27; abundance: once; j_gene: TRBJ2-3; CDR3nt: TGTGCCAGCAGTTTACGGTCCACTAGCGGGAGGGCCTTCGATACGCAGTATTTT; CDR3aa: CASSLRSTSGRAFDTQYF
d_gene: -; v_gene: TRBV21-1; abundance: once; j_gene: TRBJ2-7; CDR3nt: TGTGCCAGCAGCGCCCAGAGGGTTCCCCACGAGCAGTACTTC; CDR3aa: CASSAQRVPHEQYF
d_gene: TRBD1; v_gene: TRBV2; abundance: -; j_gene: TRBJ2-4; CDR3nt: TGTGCCAGCAGTCCCCCCGGACAGGGCTACGGGCAGTACTTC; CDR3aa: CASSPPGQGYGQYF
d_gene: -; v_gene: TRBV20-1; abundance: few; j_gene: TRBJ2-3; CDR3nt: TGCAGTGCTAGCGGATCCAACACAGATACGCAGTATTTT; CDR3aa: CSASGSNTDTQYF
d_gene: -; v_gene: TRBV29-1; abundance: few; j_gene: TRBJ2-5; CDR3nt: TGCAGCGTTAATGGACAAGGAAAGGAGACCCAGTACTTC; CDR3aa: CSVNGQGKETQYF
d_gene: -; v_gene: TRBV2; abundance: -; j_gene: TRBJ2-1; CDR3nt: TGTGCCAGAAGAGACCGCCCAAGCTCCTACAATGAGCAGTTCTTC; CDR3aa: CARRDRPSSYNEQFF
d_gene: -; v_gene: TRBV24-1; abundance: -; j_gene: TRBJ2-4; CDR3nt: TGTGCCACCAGCGGTCCATCGCCGACTACCCCGGAGTACTTC; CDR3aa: CATSGPSPTTPEYF
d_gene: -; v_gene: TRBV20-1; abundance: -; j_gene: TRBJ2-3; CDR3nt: TGCAGTGCTCCAGCTGGGAGCACAGATACGCAGTATTTT; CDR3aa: CSAPAGSTDTQYF
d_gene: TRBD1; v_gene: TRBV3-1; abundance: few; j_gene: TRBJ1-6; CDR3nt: TGTGCCAGCAGTCAGGACAGGCCCCTCCACTTT; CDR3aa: CASSQDRPLHF
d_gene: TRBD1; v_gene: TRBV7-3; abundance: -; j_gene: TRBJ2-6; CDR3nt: TGTGCCAGCAGCTTAGTACAGGGGAGCTCTGGGGCCAACGTCCTGACTTTC; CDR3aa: CASSLVQGSSGANVLTF
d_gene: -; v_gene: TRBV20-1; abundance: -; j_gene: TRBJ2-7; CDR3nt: TGCAGTGCTAGAGCAGGGAATAACTACGAGCAGTACTTC; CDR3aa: CSARAGNNYEQYF
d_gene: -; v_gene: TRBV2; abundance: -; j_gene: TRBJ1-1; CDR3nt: TGTGCCAGCACCATCCCAAGGTCGGGGAACACTGAAGCTTTCTTT; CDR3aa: CASTIPRSGNTEAFF
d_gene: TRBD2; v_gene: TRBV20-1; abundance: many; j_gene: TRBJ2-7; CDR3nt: TGCAGTGCCTCGCGGGGGGCCTACGAGCAGTACTTC; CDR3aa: CSASRGAYEQYF
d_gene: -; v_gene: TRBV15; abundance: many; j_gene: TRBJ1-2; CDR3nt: TGTGCCACCAGCAGCAGGGGCAAAGTGGGCTACACCTTC; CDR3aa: CATSSRGKVGYTF
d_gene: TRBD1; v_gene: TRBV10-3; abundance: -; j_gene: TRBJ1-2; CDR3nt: TGTGCCATCAGTCTGGGACAGGGAATAGCTAACTATGGCTACACCTTC; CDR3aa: CAISLGQGIANYGYTF
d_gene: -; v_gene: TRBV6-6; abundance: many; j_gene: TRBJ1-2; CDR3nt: TGTGCCAGCAGTGATAGCTATGGCTACACCTTC; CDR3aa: CASSDSYGYTF
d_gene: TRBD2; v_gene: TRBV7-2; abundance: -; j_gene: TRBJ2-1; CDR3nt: TGTGCCAGCGGCACCAGCGGGAGGGTGGACAATGAGCAGTTCTTC; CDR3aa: CASGTSGRVDNEQFF
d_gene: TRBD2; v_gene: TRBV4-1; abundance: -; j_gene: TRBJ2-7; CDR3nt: TGCGCCAGCAGCCAAGGGACTAGCGGTAGCTCCTACAATGAGCAGTACTTC; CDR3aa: CASSQGTSGSSYNEQYF
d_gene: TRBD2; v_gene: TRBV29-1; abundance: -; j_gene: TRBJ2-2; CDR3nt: TGCAGCGTTGGAGGACTAGCGGGAGGGACTTACACCGGGGAGCTGTTTTTT; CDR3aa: CSVGGLAGGTYTGELFF
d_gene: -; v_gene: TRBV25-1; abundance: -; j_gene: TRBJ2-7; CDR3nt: TGTGCCAGCCGTAGTTCAGGGTGGGAGACCTACGAGCAGTACTTC; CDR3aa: CASRSSGWETYEQYF
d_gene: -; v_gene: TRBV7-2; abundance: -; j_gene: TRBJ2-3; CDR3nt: TGTGCCAGCAGCTTCGGGGGGCGTCCTAGTCTCACAGATACGCAGTATTTT; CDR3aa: CASSFGGRPSLTDTQYF
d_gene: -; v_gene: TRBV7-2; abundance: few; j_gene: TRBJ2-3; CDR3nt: TGTGCCAGCAGCTTAAAAGAGGCAGGGGCCAGATACGCGTATTTT; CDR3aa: CASSLKEAGARYAYF